This TCR beta chain was sequenced in a study of blood T cell repertoires in COVID-19. As for the study in general: PBMCs, B-cell-depleted T cells, or T cells were the source of the cDNA or gDNA that made up the material.

The repertoire was sequenced with immunoSEQ multiplex PCR; TCRdb's copy has only in-frame clones and lacks some. Counted here are roughly 13,000 clones, roughly 78% occurring once; the ten biggest clones make up about 35%. CDR3 size: 13 residues. Trimming took off 6 bases at V and 1 base at J, with 9 bases between the two ends. Germline CDR1 reads MNHEY; CDR2 reads SMNVEV (reference sequence). This TCR derives from a human donor in a cohort sampled during active COVID-19. Sequenced input: peripheral blood. V gene TRBV27 combines with J gene TRBJ1-1, with unresolved D. The CDR3 sequence is CASSLGPNTEAFF. The CDR3 DNA reads as TGTGCCAGCAGCCTGGGCCCGAACACTGAAGCTTTCTTT.